This T cell receptor (beta chain) was found in a study of T-cell memory formation after mild COVID-19. Whole-study results and caveats: CD4+ clones that contracted lay mainly in CM and EM; CD8+ ones lay in EMRA.

5'RACE, which relied on constant-segment primers, yielded TCR alpha and TCR beta cDNA libraries carrying sample barcodes and UMIs. TCRdb reanalysed the 5' RACE reads using MiXCR and keeps one entry per CDR3 protein. The sample includes a few hundred thousand distinct CDR3 sequences, roughly 16% of them seen just once. Note on this clonotype: The antigen remains unidentified.

The V end lost 4 bases, the J end lost 4 bases, and 11 bases lay between the germline ends. The CDR3 is made up of 13 amino acids. Germline loops: CDR1 SGHRS, CDR2 YFSETQ. The chain recombines TRBV5-1 with TRBJ1-2; D unresolved. Material for sequencing was PBMCs or a T cell subset sorted from them (not recorded which). The source of this sequence is a man aged 18 to 29 who had mild COVID-19 (a few samples of this study predate the infection). Cell type and time point are not known. In DNA, the CDR3 is TGCGCCAGCAGCCCAACGGGTACCTATGGCTACACCTTC. Protein: CASSPTGTYGYTF.